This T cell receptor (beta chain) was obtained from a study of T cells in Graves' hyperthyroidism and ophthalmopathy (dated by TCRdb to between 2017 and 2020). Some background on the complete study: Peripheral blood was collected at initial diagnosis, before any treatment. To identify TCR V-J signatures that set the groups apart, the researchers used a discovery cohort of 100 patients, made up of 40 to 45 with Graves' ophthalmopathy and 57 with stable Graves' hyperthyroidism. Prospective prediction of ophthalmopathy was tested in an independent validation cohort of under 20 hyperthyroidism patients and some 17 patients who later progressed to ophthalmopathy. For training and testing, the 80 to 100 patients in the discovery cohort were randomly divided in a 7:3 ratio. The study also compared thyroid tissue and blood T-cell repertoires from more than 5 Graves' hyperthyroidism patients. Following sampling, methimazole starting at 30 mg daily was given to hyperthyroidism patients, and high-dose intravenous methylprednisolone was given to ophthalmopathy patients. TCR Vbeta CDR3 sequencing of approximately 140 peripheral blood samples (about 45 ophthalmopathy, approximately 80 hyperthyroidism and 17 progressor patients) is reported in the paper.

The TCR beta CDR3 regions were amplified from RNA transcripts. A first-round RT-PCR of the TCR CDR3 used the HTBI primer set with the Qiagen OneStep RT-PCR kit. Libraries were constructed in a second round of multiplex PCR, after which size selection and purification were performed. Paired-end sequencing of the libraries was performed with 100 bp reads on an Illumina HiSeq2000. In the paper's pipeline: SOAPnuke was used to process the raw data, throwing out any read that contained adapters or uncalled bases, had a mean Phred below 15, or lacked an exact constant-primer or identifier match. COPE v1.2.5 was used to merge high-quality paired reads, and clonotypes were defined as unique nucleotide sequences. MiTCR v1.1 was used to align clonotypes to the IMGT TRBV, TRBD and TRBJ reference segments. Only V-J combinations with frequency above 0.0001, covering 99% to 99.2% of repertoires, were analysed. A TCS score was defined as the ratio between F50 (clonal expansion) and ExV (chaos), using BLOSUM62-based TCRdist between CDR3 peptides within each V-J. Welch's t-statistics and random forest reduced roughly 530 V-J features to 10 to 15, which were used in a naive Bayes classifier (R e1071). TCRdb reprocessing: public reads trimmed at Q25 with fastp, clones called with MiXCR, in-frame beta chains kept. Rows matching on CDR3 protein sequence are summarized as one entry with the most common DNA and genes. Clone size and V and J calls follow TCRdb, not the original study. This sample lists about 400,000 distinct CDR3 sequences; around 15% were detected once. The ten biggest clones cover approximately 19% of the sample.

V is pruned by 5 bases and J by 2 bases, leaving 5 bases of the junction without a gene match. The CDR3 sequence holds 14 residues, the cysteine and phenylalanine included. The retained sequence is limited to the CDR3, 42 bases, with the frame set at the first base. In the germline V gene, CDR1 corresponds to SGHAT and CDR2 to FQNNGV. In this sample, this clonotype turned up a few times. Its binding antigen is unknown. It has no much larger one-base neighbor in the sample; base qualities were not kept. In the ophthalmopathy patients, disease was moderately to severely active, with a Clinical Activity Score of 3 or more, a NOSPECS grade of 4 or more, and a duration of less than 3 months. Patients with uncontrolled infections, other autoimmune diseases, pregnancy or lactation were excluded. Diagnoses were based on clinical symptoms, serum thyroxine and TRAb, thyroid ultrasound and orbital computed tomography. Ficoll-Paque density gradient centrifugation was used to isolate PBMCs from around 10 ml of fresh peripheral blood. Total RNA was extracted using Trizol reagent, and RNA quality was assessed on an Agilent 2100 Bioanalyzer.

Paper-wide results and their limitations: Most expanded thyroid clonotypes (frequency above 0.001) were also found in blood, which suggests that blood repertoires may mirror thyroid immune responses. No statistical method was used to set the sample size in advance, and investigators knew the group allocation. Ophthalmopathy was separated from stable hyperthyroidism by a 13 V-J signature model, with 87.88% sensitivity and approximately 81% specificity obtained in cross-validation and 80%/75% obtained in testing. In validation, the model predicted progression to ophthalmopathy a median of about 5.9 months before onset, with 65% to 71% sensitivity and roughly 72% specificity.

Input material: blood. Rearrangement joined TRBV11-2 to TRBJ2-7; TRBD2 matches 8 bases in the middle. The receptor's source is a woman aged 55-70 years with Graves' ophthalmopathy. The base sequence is TGTGCCAGCAGCCGGGGGGGCCGGGCCTACGAGCAGTACTTC. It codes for CASSRGGRAYEQYF.